The entry below gives a single TCR beta chain sequence along with its context. This sample is drawn from a study of cytomegalovirus exposure and HLA in healthy donors. The V end lost 8 bases, the J end lost 5 bases, and 16 bases lay between the germline ends. CDR1 is LGHNA, CDR2 YSLEER, per germline. The CDR3 has 14 amino acids. PCR involved 60 Vbeta and 13 Jbeta primers. Measured with immunoSEQ multiplex PCR; TCRdb has only the in-frame clones, and not every one. There are 210,000 or so clones in the sample; over 75% occur only once, and about 1.2% lies in the top ten. The clonotype comes from a human donor in good health. The chain carries TRBV4-3 and TRBJ1-3; D call uncertain. Sequencing input: PBMCs. Here the CDR3 reads CASSPDPVRNTIYF. CDR3 bases: TGCGCCAGCTCTCCTGATCCGGTGAGAAACACCATATATTTT.